Following are 17 T cell receptor beta chains from one sample sequenced in a study of T cells in localized non-small cell lung cancer. Sequenced by immunoSEQ multiplex PCR; TCRdb stores in-frame clones only, minus some. The sample has 50,000 to 60,000 clones, around 90% seen once; the top ten hold around 17%. The specimen was PBMCs, collected before any cancer treatment. These receptors came from a female donor with stage II lung adenocarcinoma.

There are a few counts of this clone. The J gene is TRBJ1-1, the V gene TRBV11-2, with D unresolved. The CDR3 extends over 14 amino acids. V lost 5 bases and J lost 0, with 10 bases in between. Germline V gene sequence: CDR1 SGHAT, CDR2 FQNNGV. The DNA of the CDR3 is TGTGCCAGCAGCCCTTCGGGCCTGAACACTGAAGCTTTCTTT. It translates to CASSPSGLNTEAFF. Together with reference TRBV11-2 and TRBJ1-1, the CDR3 gives the full variable domain: EAGVAQSPRYKIIEKRQSVAFWCNPISGHATLYWYQQILGQGPKLLIQFQNNGVVDDSQLPKDRFSAERLKGVDSTLKIQPAKLEDSAVYLCASSPSGLNTEAFFGQGTRLTVV.

This clone has just one count. V gene TRBV6-6 combines with J gene TRBJ2-7; tentatively, D is TRBD2 (7 bases). Germline values: CDR1 MNHNY, CDR2 SVGAGI (reference sequence). This CDR3 contains 15 residues. V dropped 9 bases and J dropped 1 base, with 19 bases sitting between them. In nucleotides, the CDR3 is TGTGCCAGTAAATACGAGGGGGGGCAGTCCTACGAGCAGTACTTC. It encodes CASKYEGGQSYEQYF.

This rearrangement joins TRBV5-1 to TRBJ2-7; TRBD1 agrees at 7 bases. V gave up 0 bases and J gave up 2 bases; unmatched junction bases: 2. This CDR3 has 14 amino acids. Germline assignment: CDR1 SGHRS and CDR2 YFSETQ. The CDR3 sequence is CASSLVQGTYEQYF. CDR3 DNA: TGCGCCAGCAGCTTGGTACAGGGGACCTACGAGCAGTACTTC.

This clone was counted once. The gene calls are TRBV7-9 and TRBJ1-3; no clear D gene. The V gene lost 5 bases and the J gene lost 0 bases, with 11 bases spanning the gap. The CDR3 is made up of 15 amino acids. The V gene's germline CDR1 is SEHNR and CDR2 FQNEAQ (reference sequence). The CDR3 is CASSPSLISGNTIYF. As DNA, the CDR3 is TGTGCCAGCAGCCCCAGTCTAATCTCTGGAAACACCATATATTTT.

This clone was seen once. The chain joins TRBV27 to TRBJ1-2; D may be TRBD1 (5 bases). Trimming took off 5 bases at V and 6 bases at J, with 16 bases between the two ends. This CDR3 is built from 14 residues. CDR1 is MNHEY, CDR2 SMNVEV, per germline (reference sequence). The CDR3 DNA is TGTGCCAGCAGTCCTCCCGGGGGATCAGATGGCTACACCTTC. Translating gives CASSPPGGSDGYTF.

V usage is TRBV9 and J usage is TRBJ1-4; D is ambiguous. Trimming left V 5 bases short and J 2 bases short, with 16 bases between. Germline V CDR1 and CDR2: SGDLS, YYNGEE. The CDR3 is 16 amino acids. CDR3 nucleotide sequence: TGTGCCAGCAGTTGGACGGACTGGCCGACTAATGAAAAACTGTTTTTT. Its translation: CASSWTDWPTNEKLFF.

The chain combines TRBV6-1 with TRBJ2-7, with D possibly matching TRBD2 (5 bases). Germline V gene lookup returns CDR1 MNHNS and CDR2 SASEGT. The CDR3 sequence is 15 residues long. Trimming took 4 bases from V and 0 from J, leaving 13 bases between them. The CDR3 DNA reads as TGTGCCAGCAGTGGGGCGGGTAGAAGCTCCTACGAGCAGTACTTC. Translated, it gives CASSGAGRSSYEQYF.

This clone was detected once. The chain couples TRBV7-9 to TRBJ1-4; D call uncertain. CDR1 is SEHNR and CDR2 is FQNEAQ in the germline V gene (reference sequence). V dropped 0 bases and J dropped 6 bases, with 17 bases sitting between them. The CDR3 runs to 17 residues. The CDR3: CASSLAAPGGRDEKLFF. The CDR3 bases are TGTGCCAGCAGCTTAGCGGCCCCGGGCGGTCGGGATGAAAAACTGTTTTTT. Complete variable domain (other parts from reference TRBV7-9 and TRBJ1-4): DTGVSQNPRHKITKRGQNVTFRCDPISEHNRLYWYRQTLGQGPEFLTYFQNEAQLEKSRLLSDRFSAERPKGSFSTLEIQRTEQGDSAMYLCASSLAAPGGRDEKLFFGSGTQLSVL.

This chain joins TRBV5-1 and TRBJ2-5, with TRBD2 matching 12 bases. Looked up from germline, CDR1 is SGHRS and CDR2 is YFSETQ. This CDR3 is built from 20 residues. V was clipped by 4 bases and J by 1 base; unmatched bases: 17. CDR3 coding DNA: TGCGCCAGCAGCCGTGGACTAGCGGGGCGCCTAAAAATCCCCCAAGAGACCCAGTACTTC. Amino acid sequence: CASSRGLAGRLKIPQETQYF.

The rearrangement links TRBV10-3 to TRBJ2-7; D is perhaps TRBD1 (6 bases). The CDR3 has 14 residues. CDR1 is ENHRY and CDR2 is SYGVKD in the germline V gene. Between the trimmed V and J ends, which lost 6 bases and 2 bases, there was a span of 14 bases. The CDR3 reads CAIRRTDSTYEQYF. CDR3 sequence (DNA): TGTGCCATCAGACGGACAGATTCGACCTACGAGCAGTACTTC.

The chain couples TRBV19 to TRBJ2-7; perhaps TRBD2 as D (5 bases). Germline V CDR1 and CDR2: LNHDA, SQIVND (reference sequence). The CDR3 contains 13 residues. V was cut by 3 bases and J by 7 bases, with 13 bases left in between. CDR3 protein: CASSMIGSGEQYF. The CDR3 nucleotides are TGTGCCAGTAGTATGATCGGTTCGGGGGAGCAGTACTTC.

In DNA form, the CDR3 reads TGTGCCAGCAGATTGCTAGCGGGGGGGCTTGAGCAGTTCTTC. Translation gives CASRLLAGGLEQFF. The V and J genes are TRBV2 and TRBJ2-1; TRBD2 matches at 12 bases. From germline, CDR1 is SNHLY and CDR2 FYNNEI. V was clipped by 6 bases and J by 9 bases; unmatched bases: 6. The CDR3 contains 14 residues.

The chain has TRBV6-5 and TRBJ2-7, with D unresolved. From germline, CDR1 is MNHEY and CDR2 SVGAGI. CDR3 length equals 11 residues. V lost 6 bases and J lost 7, with 10 bases in between. Here the CDR3 DNA reads TGTGCCAGCAGCGCTGTGGTAGAGCAGTACTTC. As protein: CASSAVVEQYF.

V is TRBV7-9 and J is TRBJ1-2; D gene uncertain. This CDR3 region has 13 residues. Trimming took off 3 bases at V and 4 bases at J, with 9 bases between the two ends. Germline V lookup: CDR1 SEHNR, CDR2 FQNEAQ (reference sequence). The CDR3 here is CASSFYSVYGYTF. The CDR3 DNA reads as TGTGCCAGCAGCTTCTACAGCGTCTATGGCTACACCTTC.

This chain uses TRBV6-1 with TRBJ1-1; 9 bases are a match to TRBD1. Trimming cost V 6 bases and J 4 bases; bases outside gene matches: 3. Germline-derived CDR1 and CDR2 are MNHNS and SASEGT. This CDR3 has 13 amino acids. The CDR3 nucleotides are TGTGCCAGCAGGAGGACAGGGGTCACTGAAGCTTTCTTT. This translates into CASRRTGVTEAFF.

Details on this clone: One end of the junction is discordant with germline, which a read error may explain. This chain joins TRBV10-3 and TRBJ2-1; the match to TRBD2 covers 14 bases. Per the germline V gene, CDR1 is ENHRY and CDR2 is SYGVKD. CDR3 size: 17 residues. The CDR3 DNA follows: TGTGCCAGCAGTGGGACTAGCGGGGGCCACTCCTACAATGAGCAGTTCTTC. This sequence encodes CASSGTSGGHSYNEQFF.

The chain has TRBV2 and TRBJ1-5; TRBD1 matches at 7 bases. Unmatched junction bases numbered 5, after V lost 1 base and J lost 5 bases. CDR3 length: 15 amino acids. Germline loops: CDR1 SNHLY, CDR2 FYNNEI. The chain's CDR3 is CASSEVQGVYQPQHF. The CDR3 DNA follows: TGTGCCAGCAGTGAAGTTCAGGGGGTGTATCAGCCCCAGCATTTT.